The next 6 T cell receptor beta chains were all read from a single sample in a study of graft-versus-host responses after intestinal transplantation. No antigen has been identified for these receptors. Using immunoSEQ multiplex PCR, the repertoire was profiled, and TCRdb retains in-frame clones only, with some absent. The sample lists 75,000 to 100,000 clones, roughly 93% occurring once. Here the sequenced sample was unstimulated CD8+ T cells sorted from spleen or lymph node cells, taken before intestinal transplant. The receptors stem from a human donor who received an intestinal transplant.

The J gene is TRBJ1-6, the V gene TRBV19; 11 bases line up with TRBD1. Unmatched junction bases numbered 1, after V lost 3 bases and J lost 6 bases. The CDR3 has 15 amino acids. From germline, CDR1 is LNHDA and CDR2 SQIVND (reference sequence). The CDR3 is CASSMGTGGNSPLHF. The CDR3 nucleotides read TGTGCCAGTAGTATGGGGACAGGGGGTAATTCACCCCTCCACTTT.

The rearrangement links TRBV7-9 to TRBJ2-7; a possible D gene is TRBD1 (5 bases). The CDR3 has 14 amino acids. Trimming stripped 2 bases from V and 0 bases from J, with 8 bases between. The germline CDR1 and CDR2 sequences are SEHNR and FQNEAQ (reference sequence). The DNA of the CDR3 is TGTGCCAGCAGCTTACAGGGAAACTCCTACGAGCAGTACTTC. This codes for CASSLQGNSYEQYF.

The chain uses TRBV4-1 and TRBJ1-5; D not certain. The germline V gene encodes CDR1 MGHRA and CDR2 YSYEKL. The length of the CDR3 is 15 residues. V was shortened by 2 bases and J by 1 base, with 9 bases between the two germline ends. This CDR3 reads CASSQTVISNQPQHF. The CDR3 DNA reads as TGCGCCAGCAGCCAAACAGTGATAAGCAATCAGCCCCAGCATTTT.

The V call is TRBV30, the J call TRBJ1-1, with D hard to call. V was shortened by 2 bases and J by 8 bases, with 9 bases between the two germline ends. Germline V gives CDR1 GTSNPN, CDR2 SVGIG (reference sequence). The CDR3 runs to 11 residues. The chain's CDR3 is CAWSSGLEAFF. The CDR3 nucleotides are TGTGCCTGGAGTTCGGGTCTGGAAGCTTTCTTT.

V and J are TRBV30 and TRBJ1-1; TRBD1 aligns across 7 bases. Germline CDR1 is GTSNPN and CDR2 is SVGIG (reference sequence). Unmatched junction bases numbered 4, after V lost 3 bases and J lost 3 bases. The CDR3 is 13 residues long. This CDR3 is CAWRRQGDTEAFF. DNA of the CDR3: TGTGCCTGGAGGCGACAGGGAGACACTGAAGCTTTCTTT.

CDR3 amino acids: CAWSWATSYEQYF. CDR3 nucleotide sequence: TGTGCCTGGAGTTGGGCAACCTCCTACGAGCAGTACTTC. The genes are TRBV30 and TRBJ2-7; unclear D gene. Germline lookup yields CDR1 GTSNPN and CDR2 SVGIG (reference sequence). The CDR3 has 13 amino acids. V was cut by 2 bases and J by 0 bases, with 8 bases left in between.